A single T cell receptor beta chain is shown here with its context. This sample was taken from a study of blood T cell repertoires in COVID-19. Study in general: The analysed material was cDNA or gDNA that came from T cells, B-cell-depleted T cells, or PBMCs.

Participants spanned ages roughly 18 to 90 years and resided in 20 to 25 US areas. Cohort allocation depended upon clinical history that participants reported. V lost 7 bases to trimming and J lost 1 base, with 7 bases between them. CDR3 length equals 12 residues. The germline V gene encodes CDR1 MDHEN and CDR2 SYDVKM. Under the authors' procedure: Reference gene primers were amplified, and this amplification served to estimate nucleated cell counts. Clones were sequenced by immunoSEQ multiplex PCR, and TCRdb holds only the in-frame ones, with some missing. The V and J calls and the clone size are those of that table, but D and trimming were determined from the DNA. The sample holds 250,000 to 350,000 clones, around 87% seen once.

The clonotype was recovered from a woman in her 30s who had recovered from COVID-19. The chain recombines TRBV28 with TRBJ1-1; D gene uncertain. The sequenced sample consisted of PBMCs or T cells enriched from blood (not recorded which). CDR3 nucleotides: TGTGCCAGCAAACGAGCGAACACTGAAGCTTTCTTT. Protein sequence: CASKRANTEAFF. The complete variable domain, with remaining parts taken from reference TRBV28 and TRBJ1-1, reads DVKVTQSSRYLVKRTGEKVFLECVQDMDHENMFWYRQDPGLGLRLIYFSYDVKMKEKGDIPEGYSVSREKKERFSLILESASTNQTSMYLCASKRANTEAFFGQGTRLTVV.